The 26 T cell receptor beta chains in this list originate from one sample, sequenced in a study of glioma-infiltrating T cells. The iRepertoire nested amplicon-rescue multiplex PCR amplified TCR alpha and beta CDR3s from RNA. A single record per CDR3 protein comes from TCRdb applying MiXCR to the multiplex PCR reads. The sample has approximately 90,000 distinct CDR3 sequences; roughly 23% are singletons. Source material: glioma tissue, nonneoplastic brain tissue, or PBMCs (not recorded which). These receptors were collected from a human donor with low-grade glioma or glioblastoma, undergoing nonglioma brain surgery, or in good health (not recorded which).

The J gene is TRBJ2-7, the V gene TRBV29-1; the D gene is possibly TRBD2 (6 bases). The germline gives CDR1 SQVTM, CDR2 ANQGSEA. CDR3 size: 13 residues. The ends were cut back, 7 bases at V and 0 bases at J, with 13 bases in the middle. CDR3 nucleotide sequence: TGCAGCGCTATCGGGGGATCCTCCTACGAGCAGTACTTC. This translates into CSAIGGSSYEQYF.

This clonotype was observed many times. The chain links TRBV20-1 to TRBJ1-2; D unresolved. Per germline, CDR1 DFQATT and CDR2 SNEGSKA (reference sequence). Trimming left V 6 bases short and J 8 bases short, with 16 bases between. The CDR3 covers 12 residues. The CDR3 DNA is TGCAGTGCAAGACGACGCGAGGAGGGCTACACCTTC. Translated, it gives CSARRREEGYTF.

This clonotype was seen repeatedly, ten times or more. The CDR3 here is CASSPQPGSYEQYF. The CDR3 DNA reads as TGTGCCAGCAGTCCCCAACCCGGGTCCTACGAGCAGTACTTC. This rearrangement joins TRBV5-4 to TRBJ2-7; D not certain. There are 14 residues in the CDR3. Between the trimmed V and J ends, which lost 5 bases and 1 base, there was a span of 13 bases. Germline CDR1 is SGHNT and CDR2 is YYREEE (reference sequence).

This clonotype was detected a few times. CDR3 DNA sequence: TGTGCCAGCAGTTACTCCCCCGGGACTAGGTGGTCTGGGGCCAACGTCCTGACTTTC. Translated: CASSYSPGTRWSGANVLTF. The chain uses TRBV6-2 or TRBV6-3 and TRBJ2-6; 8 bases align to TRBD2. Looked up from germline, CDR1 is MNHEY and CDR2 is SVGEGT. The CDR3 length is 19 residues. Losses at the gene ends were 0 bases for V and 1 base for J; bases not matched to a gene: 8.

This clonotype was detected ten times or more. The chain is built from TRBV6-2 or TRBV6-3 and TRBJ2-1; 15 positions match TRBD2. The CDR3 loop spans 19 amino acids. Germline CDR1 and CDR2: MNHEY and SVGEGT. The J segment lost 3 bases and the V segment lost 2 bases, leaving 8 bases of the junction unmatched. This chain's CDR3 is CASSYAGLAGGGLYNEQFF. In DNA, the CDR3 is TGTGCCAGCAGTTACGCGGGACTAGCGGGAGGTGGGCTCTACAATGAGCAGTTCTTC.

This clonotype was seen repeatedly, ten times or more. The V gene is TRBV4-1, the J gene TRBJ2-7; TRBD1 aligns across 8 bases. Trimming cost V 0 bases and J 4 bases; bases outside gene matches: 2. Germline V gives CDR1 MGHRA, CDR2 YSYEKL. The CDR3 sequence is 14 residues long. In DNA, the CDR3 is TGCGCCAGCAGCCAAGACGACAGGGGATACGAGCAGTACTTC. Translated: CASSQDDRGYEQYF.

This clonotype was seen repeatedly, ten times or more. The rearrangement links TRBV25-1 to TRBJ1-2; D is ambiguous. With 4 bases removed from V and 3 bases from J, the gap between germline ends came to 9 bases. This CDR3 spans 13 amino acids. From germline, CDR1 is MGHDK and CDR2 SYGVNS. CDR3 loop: CASSAPGHYGYTF. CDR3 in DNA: TGTGCCAGCAGTGCCCCCGGCCACTATGGCTACACCTTC.

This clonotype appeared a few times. Here the CDR3 reads CSFTSGRNIQYF. The CDR3 nucleotides are TGCAGCTTTACTAGCGGGAGAAACATTCAGTACTTC. This chain joins TRBV29-1 and TRBJ2-4; 11 nucleotides align to TRBD2. Trimming at V came to 8 bases and at J to 6 bases, leaving 3 bases not matched to a gene. Germline values: CDR1 SQVTM, CDR2 ANQGSEA. This CDR3 contains 12 residues.

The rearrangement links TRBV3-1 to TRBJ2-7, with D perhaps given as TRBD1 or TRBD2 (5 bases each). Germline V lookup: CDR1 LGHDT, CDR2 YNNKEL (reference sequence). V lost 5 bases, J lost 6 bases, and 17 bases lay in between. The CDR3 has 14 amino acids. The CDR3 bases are TGTGCCAGCAGCGATACCGGGACCAAGGGCGAGCAGTACTTC. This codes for CASSDTGTKGEQYF.

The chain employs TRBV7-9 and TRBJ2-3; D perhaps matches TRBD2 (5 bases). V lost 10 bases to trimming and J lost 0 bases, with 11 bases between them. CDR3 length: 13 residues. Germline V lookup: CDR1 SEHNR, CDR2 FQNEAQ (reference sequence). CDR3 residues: CANEGSSTDTQYF. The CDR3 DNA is TGTGCCAACGAAGGGAGTAGCACAGATACGCAGTATTTT. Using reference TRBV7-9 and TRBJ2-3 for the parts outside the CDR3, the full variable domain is DTGVSQNPRHKITKRGQNVTFRCDPISEHNRLYWYRQTLGQGPEFLTYFQNEAQLEKSRLLSDRFSAERPKGSFSTLEIQRTEQGDSAMYLCANEGSSTDTQYFGPGTRLTVL.

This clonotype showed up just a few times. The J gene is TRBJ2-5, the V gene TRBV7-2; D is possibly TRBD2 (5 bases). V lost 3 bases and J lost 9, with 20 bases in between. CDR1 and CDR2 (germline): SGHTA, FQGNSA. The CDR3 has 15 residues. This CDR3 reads CASSFNHHTGWAQYF. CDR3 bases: TGTGCCAGCAGCTTTAATCACCACACGGGATGGGCCCAGTACTTC.

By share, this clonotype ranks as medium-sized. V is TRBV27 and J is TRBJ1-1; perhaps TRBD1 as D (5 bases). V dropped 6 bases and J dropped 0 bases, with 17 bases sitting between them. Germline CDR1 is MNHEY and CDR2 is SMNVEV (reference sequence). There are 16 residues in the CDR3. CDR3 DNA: TGTGCCAGCAGAGAATGGGGCAGGACCTTGAACACTGAAGCTTTCTTT. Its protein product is CASREWGRTLNTEAFF.

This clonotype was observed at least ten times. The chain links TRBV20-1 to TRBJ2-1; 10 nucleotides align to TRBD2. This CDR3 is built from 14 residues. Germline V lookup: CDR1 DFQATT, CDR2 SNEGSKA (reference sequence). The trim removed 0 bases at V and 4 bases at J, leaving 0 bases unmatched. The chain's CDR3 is CSARELAGYNEQFF. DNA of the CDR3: TGCAGTGCTAGAGAACTAGCGGGGTACAATGAGCAGTTCTTC.

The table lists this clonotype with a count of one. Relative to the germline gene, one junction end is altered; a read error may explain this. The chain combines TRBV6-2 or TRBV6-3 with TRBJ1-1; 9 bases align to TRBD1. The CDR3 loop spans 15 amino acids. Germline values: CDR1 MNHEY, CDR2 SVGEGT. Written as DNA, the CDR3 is TGTGCCAGCAGTGCTACCGGGACAGGGAACACTAAAGCTTTCTTT. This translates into CASSATGTGNTKAFF.

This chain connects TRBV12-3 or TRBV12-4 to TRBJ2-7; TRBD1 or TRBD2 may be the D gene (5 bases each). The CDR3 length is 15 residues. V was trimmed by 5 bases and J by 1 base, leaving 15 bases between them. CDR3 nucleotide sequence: TGTGCCAGCAGTGCCCCCGGGACGGTATCCTACGAGCAGTACTTC. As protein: CASSAPGTVSYEQYF.

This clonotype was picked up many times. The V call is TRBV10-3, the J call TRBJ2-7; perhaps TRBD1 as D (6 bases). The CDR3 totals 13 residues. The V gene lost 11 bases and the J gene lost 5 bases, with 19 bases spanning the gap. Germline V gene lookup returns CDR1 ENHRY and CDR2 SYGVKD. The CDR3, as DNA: TGTGCCTTTTCCCTCCAGGGGTATAACGAGCAGTACTTC. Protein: CAFSLQGYNEQYF.

The CDR3 loop is CSVEDSRSYEQYF. For the CDR3, the DNA is TGCAGCGTTGAAGATTCCCGGAGCTACGAGCAGTACTTC. The chain carries TRBV29-1 and TRBJ2-7; D uncertain. The ends were cut back, 0 bases at V and 3 bases at J, with 9 bases in the middle. Germline lookup yields CDR1 SQVTM and CDR2 ANQGSEA. This CDR3 has 13 amino acids.

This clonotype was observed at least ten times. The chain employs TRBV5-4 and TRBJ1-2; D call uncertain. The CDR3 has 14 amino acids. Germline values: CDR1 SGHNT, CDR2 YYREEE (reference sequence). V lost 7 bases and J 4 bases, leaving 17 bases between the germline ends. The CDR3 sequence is CASRGDTAPYGYTF. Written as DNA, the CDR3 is TGTGCCAGCCGGGGTGATACCGCCCCCTATGGCTACACCTTC.

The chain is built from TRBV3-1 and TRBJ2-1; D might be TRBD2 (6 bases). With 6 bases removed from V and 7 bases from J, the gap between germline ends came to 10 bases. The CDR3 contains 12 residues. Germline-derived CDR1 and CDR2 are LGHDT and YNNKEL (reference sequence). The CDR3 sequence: CASSQTSNEQFF. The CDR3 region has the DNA TGTGCCAGCAGTCAGACTAGTAATGAGCAGTTCTTC.

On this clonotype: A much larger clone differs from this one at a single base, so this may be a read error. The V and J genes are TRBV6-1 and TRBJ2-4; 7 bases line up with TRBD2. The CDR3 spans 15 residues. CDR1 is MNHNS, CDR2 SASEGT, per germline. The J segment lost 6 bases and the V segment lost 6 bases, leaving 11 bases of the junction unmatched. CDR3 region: CASRDGAGGRNIQYF. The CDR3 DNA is TGTGCCAGCAGAGACGGGGCCGGCGGGAGAAACATTCAGTACTTC.

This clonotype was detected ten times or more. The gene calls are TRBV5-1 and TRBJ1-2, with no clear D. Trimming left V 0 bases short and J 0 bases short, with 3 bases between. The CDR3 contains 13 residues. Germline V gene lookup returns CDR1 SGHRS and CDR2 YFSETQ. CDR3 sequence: CASSLESNYGYTF. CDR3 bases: TGCGCCAGCAGCTTGGAATCTAACTATGGCTACACCTTC.

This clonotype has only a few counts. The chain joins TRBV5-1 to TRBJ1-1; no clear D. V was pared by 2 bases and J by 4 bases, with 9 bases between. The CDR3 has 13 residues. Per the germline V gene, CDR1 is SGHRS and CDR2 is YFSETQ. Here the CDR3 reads CASSFDSFTEAFF. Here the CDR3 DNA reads TGCGCCAGCAGCTTTGATTCTTTCACTGAAGCTTTCTTT. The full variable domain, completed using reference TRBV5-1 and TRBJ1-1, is KAGVTQTPRYLIKTRGQQVTLSCSPISGHRSVSWYQQTPGQGLQFLFEYFSETQRNKGNFPGRFSGRQFSNSRSEMNVSTLELGDSALYLCASSFDSFTEAFFGQGTRLTVV.

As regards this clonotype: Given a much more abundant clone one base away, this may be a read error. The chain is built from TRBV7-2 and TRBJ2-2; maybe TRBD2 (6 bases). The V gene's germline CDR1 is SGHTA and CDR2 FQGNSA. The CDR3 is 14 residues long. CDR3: CASSRDFNTRELFF. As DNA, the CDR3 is TGTGCCAGCAGCCGGGACTTTAACACCCGGGAGCTGTTTTTT.

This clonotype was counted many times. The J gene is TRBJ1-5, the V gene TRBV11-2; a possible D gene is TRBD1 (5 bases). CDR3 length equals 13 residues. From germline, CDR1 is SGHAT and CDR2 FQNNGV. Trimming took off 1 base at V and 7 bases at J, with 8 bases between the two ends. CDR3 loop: CASSLAGGQPQHF. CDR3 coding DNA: TGTGCCAGCAGCTTAGCGGGGGGACAGCCCCAGCATTTT.

The CDR3, as DNA: TGTGCCAGCACCGGGACACCAGGTTCGACCCAGCATTTT. This encodes CASTGTPGSTQHF. This chain uses TRBV12-3 or TRBV12-4 with TRBJ1-5; tentative D call: TRBD1 (6 bases). Trimming cost V 7 bases and J 11 bases, with 18 bases left between them. The CDR3 covers 13 residues.

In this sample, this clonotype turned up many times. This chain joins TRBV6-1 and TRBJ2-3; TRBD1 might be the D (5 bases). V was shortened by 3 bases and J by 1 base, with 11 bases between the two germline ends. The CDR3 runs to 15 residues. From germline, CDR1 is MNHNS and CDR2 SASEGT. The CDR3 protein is CASSEVRARTDTQYF. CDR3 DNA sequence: TGTGCCAGCAGTGAGGTCAGGGCCCGCACAGATACGCAGTATTTT.